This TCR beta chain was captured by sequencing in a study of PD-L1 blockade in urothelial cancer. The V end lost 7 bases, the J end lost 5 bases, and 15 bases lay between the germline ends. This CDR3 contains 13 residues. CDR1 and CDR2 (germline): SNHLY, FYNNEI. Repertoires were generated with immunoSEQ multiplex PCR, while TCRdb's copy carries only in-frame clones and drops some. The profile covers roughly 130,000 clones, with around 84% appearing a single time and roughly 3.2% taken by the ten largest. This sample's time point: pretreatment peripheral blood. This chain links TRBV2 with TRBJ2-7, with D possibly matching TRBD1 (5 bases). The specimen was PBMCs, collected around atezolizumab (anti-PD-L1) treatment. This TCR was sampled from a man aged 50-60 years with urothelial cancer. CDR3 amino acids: CASTTPQVNEQYF. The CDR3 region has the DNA TGTGCCAGCACGACTCCACAGGTCAACGAGCAGTACTTC. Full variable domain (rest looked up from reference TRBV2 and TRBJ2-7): EPEVTQTPSHQVTQMGQEVILRCVPISNHLYFYWYRQILGQKVEFLVSFYNNEISEKSEIFDDQFSVERPDGSNFTLKIRSTKLEDSAMYFCASTTPQVNEQYFGPGTRLTVT.